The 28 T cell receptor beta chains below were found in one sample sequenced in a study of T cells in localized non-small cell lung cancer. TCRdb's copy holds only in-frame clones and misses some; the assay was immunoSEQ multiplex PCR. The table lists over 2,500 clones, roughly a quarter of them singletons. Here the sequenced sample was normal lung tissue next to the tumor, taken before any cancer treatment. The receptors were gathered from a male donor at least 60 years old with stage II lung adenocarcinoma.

The CDR3 is CASSRGGNQPQHF. CDR3 DNA sequence: TGTGCCAGTTCGCGGGGGGGCAATCAGCCCCAGCATTTT. The chain uses TRBV28 and TRBJ1-5; D is perhaps TRBD1 (5 bases). Trimming shortened V by 9 bases and J by 2 bases, and 11 bases separated the two germline ends. Germline values: CDR1 MDHEN, CDR2 SYDVKM. The CDR3 contains 13 residues.

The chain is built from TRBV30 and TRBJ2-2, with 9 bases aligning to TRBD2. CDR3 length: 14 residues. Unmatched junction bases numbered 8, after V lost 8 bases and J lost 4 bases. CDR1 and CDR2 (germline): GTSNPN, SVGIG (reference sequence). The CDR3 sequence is CAQSGGPITGELFF. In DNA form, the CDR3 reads TGTGCCCAAAGCGGGGGGCCGATCACCGGGGAGCTGTTTTTT.

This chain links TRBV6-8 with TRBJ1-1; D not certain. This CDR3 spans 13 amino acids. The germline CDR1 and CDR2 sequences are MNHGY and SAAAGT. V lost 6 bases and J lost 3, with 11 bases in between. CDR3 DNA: TGTGCCAGCAGCCCTGTGAGGGACACTGAAGCTTTCTTT. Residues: CASSPVRDTEAFF.

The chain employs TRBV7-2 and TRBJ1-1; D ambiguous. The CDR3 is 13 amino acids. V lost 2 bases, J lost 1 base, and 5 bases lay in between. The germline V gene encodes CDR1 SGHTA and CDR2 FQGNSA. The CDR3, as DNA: TGTGCCAGCAGCTTACAGGAGAACACTGAAGCTTTCTTT. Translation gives CASSLQENTEAFF. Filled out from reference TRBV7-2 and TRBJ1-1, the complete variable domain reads GAGVSQSPSNKVTEKGKDVELRCDPISGHTALYWYRQSLGQGLEFLIYFQGNSAPDKSGLPSDRFSAERTGGSVSTLTIQRTQQEDSAVYLCASSLQENTEAFFGQGTRLTVV.

CDR3 amino acids: CASSSEGSSYNEQFF. For the CDR3, the DNA is TGTGCCAGTAGCTCGGAGGGAAGCTCCTACAATGAGCAGTTCTTC. V is TRBV19 and J is TRBJ2-1; perhaps TRBD2 as D (6 bases). The CDR3 spans 15 residues. Germline V gene sequence: CDR1 LNHDA, CDR2 SQIVND (reference sequence). V was clipped by 6 bases and J by 0 bases, with 12 bases between them.

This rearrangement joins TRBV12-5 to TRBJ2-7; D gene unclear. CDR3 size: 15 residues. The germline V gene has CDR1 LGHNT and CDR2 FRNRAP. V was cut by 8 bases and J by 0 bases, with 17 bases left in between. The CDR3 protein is CASSSPWGSSYEQYF. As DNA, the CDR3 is TGTGCTAGTTCTTCTCCGTGGGGAAGCTCCTACGAGCAGTACTTC.

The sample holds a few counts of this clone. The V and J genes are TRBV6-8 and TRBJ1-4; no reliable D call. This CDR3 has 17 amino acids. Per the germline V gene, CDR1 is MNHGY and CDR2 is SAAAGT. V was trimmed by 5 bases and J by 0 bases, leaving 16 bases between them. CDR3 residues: CASSPPPALATNEKLFF. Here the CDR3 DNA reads TGTGCCAGCAGTCCACCTCCTGCACTTGCAACTAATGAAAAACTGTTTTTT.

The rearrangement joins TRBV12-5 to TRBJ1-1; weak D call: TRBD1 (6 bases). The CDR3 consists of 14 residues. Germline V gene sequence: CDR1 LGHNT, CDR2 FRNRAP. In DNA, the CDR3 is TGTGCCAGCCGGGATCCGGGACAATACACTGAAGCTTTCTTT. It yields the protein CASRDPGQYTEAFF.

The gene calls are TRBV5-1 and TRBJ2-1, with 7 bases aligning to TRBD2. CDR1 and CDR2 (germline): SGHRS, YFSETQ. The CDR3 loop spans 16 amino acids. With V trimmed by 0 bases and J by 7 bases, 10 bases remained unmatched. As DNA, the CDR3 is TGCGCCAGCAGCTTGGGTGGGAGGGCCGGTGTGAATGAGCAGTTCTTC. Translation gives CASSLGGRAGVNEQFF.

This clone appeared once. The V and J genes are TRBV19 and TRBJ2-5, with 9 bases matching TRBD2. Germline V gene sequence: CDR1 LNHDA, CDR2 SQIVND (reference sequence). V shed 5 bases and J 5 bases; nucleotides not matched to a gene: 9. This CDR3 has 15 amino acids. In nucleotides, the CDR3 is TGTGCCAGTAGTTTGAGCGGGAGGAGAAGGGAGACCCAGTACTTC. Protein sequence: CASSLSGRRRETQYF.

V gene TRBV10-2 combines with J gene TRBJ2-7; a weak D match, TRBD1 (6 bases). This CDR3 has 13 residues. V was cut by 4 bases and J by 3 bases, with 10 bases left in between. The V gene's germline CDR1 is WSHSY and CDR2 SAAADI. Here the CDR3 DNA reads TGCGCCAGCAGTGCGGGACACCTCTACGAGCAGTACTTC. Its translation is CASSAGHLYEQYF.

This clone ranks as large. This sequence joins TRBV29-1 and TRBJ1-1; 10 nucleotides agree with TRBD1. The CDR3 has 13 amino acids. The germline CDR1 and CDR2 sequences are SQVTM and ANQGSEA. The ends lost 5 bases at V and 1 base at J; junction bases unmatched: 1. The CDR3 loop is CSVRQGANTEAFF. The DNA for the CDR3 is TGCAGCGTTCGACAGGGGGCGAACACTGAAGCTTTCTTT.

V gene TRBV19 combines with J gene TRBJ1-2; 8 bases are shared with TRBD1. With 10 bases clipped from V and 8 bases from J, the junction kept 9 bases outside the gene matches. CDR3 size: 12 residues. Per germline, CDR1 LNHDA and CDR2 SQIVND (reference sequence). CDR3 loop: CATSPQGGGYTF. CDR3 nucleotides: TGTGCCACCTCCCCACAGGGGGGCGGCTACACCTTC.

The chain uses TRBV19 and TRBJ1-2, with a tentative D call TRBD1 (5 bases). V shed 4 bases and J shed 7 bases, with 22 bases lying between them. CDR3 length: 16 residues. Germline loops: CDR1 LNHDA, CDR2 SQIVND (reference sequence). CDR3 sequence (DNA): TGTGCCAGTAGTACTGGCGGGGACGGCGATTTCAGTGGCTACACCTTC. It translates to CASSTGGDGDFSGYTF.

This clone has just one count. The CDR3 region has the DNA TGCAGCGTTCCTCGGACTAGCGGGACTAGCGGGGAGCTGTTTTTT. Encoded protein: CSVPRTSGTSGELFF. The chain recombines TRBV29-1 with TRBJ2-2, with 12 bases aligning to TRBD2. Germline assignment: CDR1 SQVTM and CDR2 ANQGSEA. J gave up 7 bases and V 5 bases, and 8 bases lay outside the gene matches. This CDR3 is 15 amino acids long.

The CDR3 nucleotides are TGTGCCTGGACCGAGGCGGGAGCCAACTATGGCTACACCTTC. This translates into CAWTEAGANYGYTF. This chain uses TRBV30 with TRBJ1-2; D call uncertain. This CDR3 has 14 residues. V lost 4 bases and J 2 bases, leaving 14 bases between the germline ends. Looked up from germline, CDR1 is GTSNPN and CDR2 is SVGIG (reference sequence).

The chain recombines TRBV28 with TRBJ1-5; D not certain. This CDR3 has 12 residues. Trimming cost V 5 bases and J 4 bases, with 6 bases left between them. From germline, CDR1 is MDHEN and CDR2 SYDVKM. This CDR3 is CASSDGNQPQHF. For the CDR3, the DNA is TGTGCCAGCAGTGACGGTAATCAGCCCCAGCATTTT.

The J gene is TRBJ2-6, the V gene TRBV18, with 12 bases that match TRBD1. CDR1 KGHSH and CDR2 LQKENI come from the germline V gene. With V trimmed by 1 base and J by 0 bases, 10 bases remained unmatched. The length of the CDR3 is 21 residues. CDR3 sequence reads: CASSPLPGQGAQTSGANVLTF. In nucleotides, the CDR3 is TGTGCCAGCTCACCACTCCCGGGACAGGGGGCGCAAACCTCTGGGGCCAACGTCCTGACTTTC.

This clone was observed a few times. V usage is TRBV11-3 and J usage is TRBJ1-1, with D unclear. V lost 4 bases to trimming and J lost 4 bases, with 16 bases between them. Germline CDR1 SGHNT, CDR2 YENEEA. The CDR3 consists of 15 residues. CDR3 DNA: TGTGCCAGCAGCTCCCCCGAGAGGGCGATCACTGAAGCTTTCTTT. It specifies CASSSPERAITEAFF.

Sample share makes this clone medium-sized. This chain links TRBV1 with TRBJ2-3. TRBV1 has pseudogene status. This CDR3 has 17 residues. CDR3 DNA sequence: TGCGCCAGCAGCCAAGATGCTGGGCGAGGAAGCACAGATACGCAGTATTTT. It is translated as CASSQDAGRGSTDTQYF.

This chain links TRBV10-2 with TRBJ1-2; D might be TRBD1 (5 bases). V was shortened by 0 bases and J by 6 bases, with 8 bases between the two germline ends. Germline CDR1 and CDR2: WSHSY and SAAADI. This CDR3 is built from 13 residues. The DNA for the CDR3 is TGCGCCAGCAGTGAGTCGTTGGGGCATGGCTACACCTTC. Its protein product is CASSESLGHGYTF.

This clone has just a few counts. CDR3 sequence reads: CASSIGGTPSYEQYF. The CDR3 DNA is TGTGCCAGCAGCATTGGAGGGACGCCCTCCTACGAGCAGTACTTC. The chain employs TRBV7-1 and TRBJ2-7, with D maybe TRBD2 (6 bases). TRBV7-1 is an open reading frame whose function is uncertain. The germline V and J ends were trimmed by 5 bases and 0 bases, with 14 bases remaining between them. The CDR3 runs to 15 residues.

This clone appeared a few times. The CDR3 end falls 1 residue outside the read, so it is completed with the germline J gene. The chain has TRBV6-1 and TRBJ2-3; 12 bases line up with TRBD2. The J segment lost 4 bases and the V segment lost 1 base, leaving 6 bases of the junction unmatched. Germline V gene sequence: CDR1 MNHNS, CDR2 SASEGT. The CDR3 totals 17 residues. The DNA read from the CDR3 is TGTGCCAGCAGTGAAGTAGTGACTAGCGGGAGAGCAGATACGCAGTAT. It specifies CASSEVVTSGRADTQY. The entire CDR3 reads CASSEVVTSGRADTQYF.

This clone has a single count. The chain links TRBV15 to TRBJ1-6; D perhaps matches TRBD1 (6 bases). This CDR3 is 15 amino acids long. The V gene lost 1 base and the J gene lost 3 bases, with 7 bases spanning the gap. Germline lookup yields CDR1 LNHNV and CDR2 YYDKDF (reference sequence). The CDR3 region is CATSRAGDYNSPLHF. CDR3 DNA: TGTGCCACCAGCAGAGCAGGGGACTATAATTCACCCCTCCACTTT.

CDR3 in DNA: TGTGCCAGCAGCCCCCCCGCCAGAGCCTACTACGAGCAGTACTTC. Translating it yields CASSPPARAYYEQYF. The rearrangement links TRBV16 to TRBJ2-7, with D uncertain. This CDR3 region has 15 residues. Germline lookup yields CDR1 KGHSY and CDR2 FQNENV. Trimming shortened V by 4 bases and J by 3 bases, and 16 bases separated the two germline ends.

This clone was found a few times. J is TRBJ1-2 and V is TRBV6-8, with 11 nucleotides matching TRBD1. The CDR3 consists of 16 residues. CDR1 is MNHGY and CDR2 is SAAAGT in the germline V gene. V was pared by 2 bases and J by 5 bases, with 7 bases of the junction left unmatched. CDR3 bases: TGTGCCAGCAGTTACGTCCGGACAGGGGGCGGGTATGGCTACACCTTC. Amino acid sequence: CASSYVRTGGGYGYTF.

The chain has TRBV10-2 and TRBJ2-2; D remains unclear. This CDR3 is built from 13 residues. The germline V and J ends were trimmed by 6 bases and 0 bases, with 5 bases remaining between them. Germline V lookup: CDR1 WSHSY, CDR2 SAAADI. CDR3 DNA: TGCGCCAGCAGGGGGTCGAACACCGGGGAGCTGTTTTTT. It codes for CASRGSNTGELFF.

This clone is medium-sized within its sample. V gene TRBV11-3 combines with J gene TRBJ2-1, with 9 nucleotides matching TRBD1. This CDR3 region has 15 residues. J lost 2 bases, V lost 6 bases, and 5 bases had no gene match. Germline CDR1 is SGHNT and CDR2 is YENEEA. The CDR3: CASSPGTGPYNEQFF. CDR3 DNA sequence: TGTGCCAGCAGTCCCGGGACAGGGCCCTACAATGAGCAGTTCTTC.